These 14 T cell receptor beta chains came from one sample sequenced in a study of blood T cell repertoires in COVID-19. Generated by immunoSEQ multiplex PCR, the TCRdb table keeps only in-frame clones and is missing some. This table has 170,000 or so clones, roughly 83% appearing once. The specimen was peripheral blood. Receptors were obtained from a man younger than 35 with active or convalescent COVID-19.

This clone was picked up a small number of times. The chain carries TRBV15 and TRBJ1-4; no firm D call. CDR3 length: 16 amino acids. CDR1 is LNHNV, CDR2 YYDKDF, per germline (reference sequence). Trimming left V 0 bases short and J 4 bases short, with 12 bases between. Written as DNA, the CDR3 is TGTGCCACCAGCAGAGATGGCCGGAGCTTTAATGAAAAACTGTTTTTT. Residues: CATSRDGRSFNEKLFF. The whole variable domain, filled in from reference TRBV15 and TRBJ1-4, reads DAMVIQNPRYQVTQFGKPVTLSCSQTLNHNVMYWYQQKSSQAPKLLFHYYDKDFNNEADTPDNFQSRRPNTSFCFLDIRSPGLGDTAMYLCATSRDGRSFNEKLFFGSGTQLSVL.

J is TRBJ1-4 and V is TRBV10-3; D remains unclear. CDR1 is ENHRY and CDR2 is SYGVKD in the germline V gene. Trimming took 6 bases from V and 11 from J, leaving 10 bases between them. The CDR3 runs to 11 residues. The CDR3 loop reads CAIRDLEKLFF. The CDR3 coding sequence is TGTGCCATCAGAGACTTAGAGAAACTGTTTTTT.

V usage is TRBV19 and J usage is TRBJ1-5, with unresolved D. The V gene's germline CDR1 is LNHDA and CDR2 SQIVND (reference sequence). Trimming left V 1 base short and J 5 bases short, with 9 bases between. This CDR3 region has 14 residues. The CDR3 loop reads CASSIGFGDQPQHF. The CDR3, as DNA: TGTGCCAGTAGTATAGGATTCGGGGATCAGCCCCAGCATTTT.

The CDR3 reads CASSSYGTSGNYEQYF. CDR3 nucleotide sequence: TGTGCCAGCAGTTCCTACGGGACTAGCGGCAACTACGAGCAGTACTTC. The chain joins TRBV27 to TRBJ2-7; 11 nucleotides agree with TRBD2. The junction had 8 bases not matched to a gene; V was cut back by 4 bases and J by 3 bases. This CDR3 is 16 amino acids long. Per germline, CDR1 MNHEY and CDR2 SMNVEV (reference sequence).

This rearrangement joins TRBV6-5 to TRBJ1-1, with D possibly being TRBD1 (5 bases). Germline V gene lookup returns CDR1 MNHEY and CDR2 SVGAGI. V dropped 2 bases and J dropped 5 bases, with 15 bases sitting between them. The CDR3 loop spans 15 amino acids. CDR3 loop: CASSYEQGGSTEAFF. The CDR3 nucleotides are TGTGCCAGCAGTTACGAGCAGGGAGGTAGTACTGAAGCTTTCTTT.

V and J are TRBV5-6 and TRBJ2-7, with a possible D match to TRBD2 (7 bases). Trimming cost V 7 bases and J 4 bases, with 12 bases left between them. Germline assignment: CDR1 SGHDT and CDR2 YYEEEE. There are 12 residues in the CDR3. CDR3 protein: CASGKGGYEQYF. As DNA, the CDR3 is TGTGCCAGCGGCAAGGGGGGGTACGAGCAGTACTTC.

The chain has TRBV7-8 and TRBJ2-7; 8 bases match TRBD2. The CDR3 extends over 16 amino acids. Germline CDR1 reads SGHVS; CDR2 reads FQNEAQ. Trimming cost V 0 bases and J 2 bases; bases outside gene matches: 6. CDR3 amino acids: CASSLALAGGPYEQYF. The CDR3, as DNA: TGTGCCAGCAGCTTAGCCCTAGCGGGCGGACCCTACGAGCAGTACTTC.

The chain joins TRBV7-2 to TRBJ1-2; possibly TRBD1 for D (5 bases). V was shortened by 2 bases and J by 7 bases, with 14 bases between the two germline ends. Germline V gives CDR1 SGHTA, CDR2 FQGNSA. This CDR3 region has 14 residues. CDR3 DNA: TGTGCCAGCAGCTTACTTGGACAAAACGGTGGCTACACCTTC. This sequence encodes CASSLLGQNGGYTF.

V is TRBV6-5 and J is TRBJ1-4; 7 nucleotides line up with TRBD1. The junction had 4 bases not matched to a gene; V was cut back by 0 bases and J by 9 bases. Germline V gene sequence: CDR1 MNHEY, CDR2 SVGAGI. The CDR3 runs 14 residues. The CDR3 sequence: CASSYSQTGKKLFF. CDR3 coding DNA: TGTGCCAGCAGTTACTCCCAGACAGGGAAAAAACTGTTTTTT.

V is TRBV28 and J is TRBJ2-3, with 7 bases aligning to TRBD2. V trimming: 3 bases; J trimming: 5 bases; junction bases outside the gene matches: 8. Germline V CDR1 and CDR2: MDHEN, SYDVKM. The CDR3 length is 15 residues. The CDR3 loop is CASSLGEGSIDTQYF. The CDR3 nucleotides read TGTGCCAGCAGTTTGGGGGAGGGCTCGATAGATACGCAGTATTTT.

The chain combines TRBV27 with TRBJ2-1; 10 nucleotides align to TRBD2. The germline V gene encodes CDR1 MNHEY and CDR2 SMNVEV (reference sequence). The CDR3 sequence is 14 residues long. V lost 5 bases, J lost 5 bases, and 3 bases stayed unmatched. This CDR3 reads CASSRTSGNNEQFF. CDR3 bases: TGTGCCAGCAGTCGGACTAGCGGCAACAATGAGCAGTTCTTC.

Written as DNA, the CDR3 is TGTGCCAGCAGTTACGGGGACAGACCGAACAATGAGCAGTTCTTC. Translating gives CASSYGDRPNNEQFF. The V call is TRBV6-5, the J call TRBJ2-1; 7 nucleotides match TRBD1. The V gene's germline CDR1 is MNHEY and CDR2 SVGAGI. The J segment lost 5 bases and the V segment lost 2 bases, leaving 6 bases of the junction unmatched. This CDR3 contains 15 residues.

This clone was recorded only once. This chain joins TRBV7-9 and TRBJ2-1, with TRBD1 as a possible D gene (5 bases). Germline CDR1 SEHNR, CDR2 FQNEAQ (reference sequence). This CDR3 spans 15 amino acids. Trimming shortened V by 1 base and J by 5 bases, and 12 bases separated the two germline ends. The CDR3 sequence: CASSLDQGRDNEQFF. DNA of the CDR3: TGTGCCAGCAGCTTAGACCAGGGCCGAGACAATGAGCAGTTCTTC.

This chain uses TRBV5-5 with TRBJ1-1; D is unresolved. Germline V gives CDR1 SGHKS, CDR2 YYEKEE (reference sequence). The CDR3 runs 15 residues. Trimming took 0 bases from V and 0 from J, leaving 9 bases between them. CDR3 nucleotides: TGTGCCAGCAGCTTGGTTGCAGACATGAACACTGAAGCTTTCTTT. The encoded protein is CASSLVADMNTEAFF.